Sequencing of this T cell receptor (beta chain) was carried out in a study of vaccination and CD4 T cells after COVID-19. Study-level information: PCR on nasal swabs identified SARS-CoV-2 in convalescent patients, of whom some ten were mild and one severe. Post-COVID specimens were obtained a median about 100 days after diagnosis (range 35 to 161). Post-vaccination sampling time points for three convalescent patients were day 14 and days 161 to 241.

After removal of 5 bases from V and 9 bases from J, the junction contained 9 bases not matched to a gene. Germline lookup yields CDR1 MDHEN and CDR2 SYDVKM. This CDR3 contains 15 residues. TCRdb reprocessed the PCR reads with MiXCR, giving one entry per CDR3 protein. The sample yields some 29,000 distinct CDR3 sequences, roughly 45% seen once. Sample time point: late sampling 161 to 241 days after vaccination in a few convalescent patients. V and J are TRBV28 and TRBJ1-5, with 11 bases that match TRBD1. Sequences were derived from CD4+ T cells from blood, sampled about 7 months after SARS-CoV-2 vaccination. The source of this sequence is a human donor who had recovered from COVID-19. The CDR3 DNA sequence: TGTGCCAGCAGTAGGACAGGGGGCACGGTTCGGCCCCAGCATTTT. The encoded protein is CASSRTGGTVRPQHF.